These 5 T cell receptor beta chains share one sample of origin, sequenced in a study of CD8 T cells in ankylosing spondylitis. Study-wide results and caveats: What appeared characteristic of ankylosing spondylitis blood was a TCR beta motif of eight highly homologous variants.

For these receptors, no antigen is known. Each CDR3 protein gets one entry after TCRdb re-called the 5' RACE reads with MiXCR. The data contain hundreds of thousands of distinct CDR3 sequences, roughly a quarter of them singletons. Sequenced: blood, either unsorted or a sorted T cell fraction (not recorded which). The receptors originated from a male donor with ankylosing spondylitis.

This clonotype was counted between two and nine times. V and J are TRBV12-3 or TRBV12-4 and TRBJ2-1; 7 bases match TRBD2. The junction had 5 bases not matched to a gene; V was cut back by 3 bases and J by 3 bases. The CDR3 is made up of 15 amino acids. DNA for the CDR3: TGTGCCAGCAGTTTTGGGGACTACGTCTACAATGAGCAGTTCTTC. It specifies CASSFGDYVYNEQFF.

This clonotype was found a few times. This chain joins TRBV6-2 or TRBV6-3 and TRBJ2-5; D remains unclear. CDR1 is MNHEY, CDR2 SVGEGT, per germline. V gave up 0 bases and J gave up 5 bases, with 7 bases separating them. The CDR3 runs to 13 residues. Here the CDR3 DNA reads TGTGCCAGCAGTTACTCGGCCTATGAGACCCAGTACTTC. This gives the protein CASSYSAYETQYF.

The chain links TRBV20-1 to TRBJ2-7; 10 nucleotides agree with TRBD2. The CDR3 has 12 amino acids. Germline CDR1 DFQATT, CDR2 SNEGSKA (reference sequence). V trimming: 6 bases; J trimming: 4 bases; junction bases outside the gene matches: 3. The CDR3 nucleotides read TGCAGTGCCGGGACTAGCGAGTACGAGCAGTACGTC. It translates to CSAGTSEYEQYV.

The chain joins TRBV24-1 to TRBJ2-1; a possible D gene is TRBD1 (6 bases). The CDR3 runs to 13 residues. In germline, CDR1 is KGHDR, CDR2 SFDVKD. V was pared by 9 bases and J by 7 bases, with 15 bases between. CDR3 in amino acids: CATEGFRGNEQFF. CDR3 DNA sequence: TGTGCCACCGAGGGCTTCAGGGGTAATGAGCAGTTCTTC.

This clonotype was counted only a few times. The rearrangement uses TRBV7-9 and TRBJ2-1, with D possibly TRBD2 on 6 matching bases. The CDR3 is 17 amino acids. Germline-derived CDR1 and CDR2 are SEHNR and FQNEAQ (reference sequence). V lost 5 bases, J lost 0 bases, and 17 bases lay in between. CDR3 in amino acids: CASSPAGTLSSYNEQFF. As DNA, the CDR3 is TGTGCCAGCAGCCCCGCGGGGACCTTAAGCTCCTACAATGAGCAGTTCTTC.